These T cell receptor beta chains were read from a single sample in a study of control samples from healthy donors and cancer patients. Measured with immunoSEQ multiplex PCR; TCRdb has only the in-frame clones, and not every one. The table lists about 160,000 clones, approximately 94% of them singletons. Material for sequencing was PBMCs. These receptors were taken from a man aged 55 to 70 with colorectal cancer. CDR3s include the opening cysteine and the closing phenylalanine or tryptophan. Fields, in order: clone size, V gene, D gene, CDR3 length, J gene, CDR3 DNA, CDR3 protein. A D gene is named only where the DNA matches it firmly. Clone size is given for some rows only: seen once, a few or many times, or a class if the clone is expanded.

clone_size: .
v_call: TRBV19
d_call: TRBD1
cdr3_length: 14
j_call: TRBJ2-7
cdr3_nt: TGTGCCAGTAGTTACGACCAGGGGGCCTACGAGCAGTACTTC
cdr3_aa: CASSYDQGAYEQYF

clone_size: .
v_call: TRBV6-6
d_call: .
cdr3_length: 13
j_call: TRBJ1-2
cdr3_nt: TGTGCCAGCAGTTACGACAGCTACTATGGCTACACCTTC
cdr3_aa: CASSYDSYYGYTF

clone_size: .
v_call: TRBV5-1
d_call: .
cdr3_length: 16
j_call: TRBJ1-1
cdr3_nt: TGCGCCAGCAGCTTTGGACATCGGGGGGGAGGCACTGAAGCTTTCTTT
cdr3_aa: CASSFGHRGGGTEAFF

clone_size: .
v_call: TRBV19
d_call: .
cdr3_length: 11
j_call: TRBJ1-1
cdr3_nt: TGTGCCAGTTCCATGGGGGGATTAGCTTTCTTT
cdr3_aa: CASSMGGLAFF

clone_size: once
v_call: TRBV6-5
d_call: TRBD2
cdr3_length: 12
j_call: TRBJ2-7
cdr3_nt: TGTGCCAGCAAGACTAGCGGGTACGAGCAGTACTTC
cdr3_aa: CASKTSGYEQYF

clone_size: .
v_call: TRBV28
d_call: .
cdr3_length: 13
j_call: TRBJ1-5
cdr3_nt: TGTGCCAGCACGTGGCAGGGTGGTCAGCCCCAGCATTTT
cdr3_aa: CASTWQGGQPQHF

clone_size: .
v_call: TRBV19
d_call: TRBD1
cdr3_length: 15
j_call: TRBJ1-2
cdr3_nt: TGTGCCAGTAGGACAGGGGCCTTCTCTAACTATGGCTACACCTTC
cdr3_aa: CASRTGAFSNYGYTF

clone_size: .
v_call: TRBV11-2
d_call: .
cdr3_length: 17
j_call: TRBJ2-7
cdr3_nt: TGTGCCAGCAGCTTAGCATTTGGGAAGGCAGAATCCTACGAGCAGTACTTC
cdr3_aa: CASSLAFGKAESYEQYF

clone_size: .
v_call: TRBV6-5
d_call: TRBD2
cdr3_length: 14
j_call: TRBJ2-3
cdr3_nt: TGTGCCAGCAGGGGGAGGGTGGTGACAGATACGCAGTATTTT
cdr3_aa: CASRGRVVTDTQYF

clone_size: .
v_call: TRBV28
d_call: .
cdr3_length: 12
j_call: TRBJ1-2
cdr3_nt: TGTGCCAGCAGTAGAGCTCCCTATGGCTACACCTTC
cdr3_aa: CASSRAPYGYTF

clone_size: .
v_call: TRBV7-8
d_call: .
cdr3_length: 15
j_call: TRBJ1-5
cdr3_nt: TGTGCCAGCAGCCTCCAAGGCGCAGGGTTTCAGCCCCAGCATTTT
cdr3_aa: CASSLQGAGFQPQHF

clone_size: .
v_call: TRBV7-2
d_call: .
cdr3_length: 14
j_call: TRBJ2-7
cdr3_nt: TGTGCCAGCAGCCCTACAACCTCCACGGACGAGCAGTACTTC
cdr3_aa: CASSPTTSTDEQYF

clone_size: .
v_call: TRBV3-1/TRBV3-2
d_call: TRBD2
cdr3_length: 17
j_call: TRBJ2-1
cdr3_nt: TGTGCCAGCAGCCACCCAAGGGCTAGCGGGGAGAACAATGAGCAGTTCTTC
cdr3_aa: CASSHPRASGENNEQFF

clone_size: .
v_call: TRBV25-1
d_call: .
cdr3_length: 17
j_call: TRBJ1-1
cdr3_nt: TGTGCCAGCAGTGAATCCTCTAGTCAGGGGTCGAACACTGAAGCTTTCTTT
cdr3_aa: CASSESSSQGSNTEAFF

clone_size: .
v_call: TRBV29-1
d_call: .
cdr3_length: 13
j_call: TRBJ2-3
cdr3_nt: TGCAGCCCCTCGGCTTCTCCCGGAGATACGCAGTATTTT
cdr3_aa: CSPSASPGDTQYF

clone_size: .
v_call: TRBV2
d_call: TRBD1
cdr3_length: 18
j_call: TRBJ1-1
cdr3_nt: TGTGCCAGCAGTGGGCGGAGAGGGGGCGACGGGTGGAACACTGAAGCTTTCTTT
cdr3_aa: CASSGRRGGDGWNTEAFF

clone_size: .
v_call: TRBV12-3/TRBV12-4
d_call: .
cdr3_length: 13
j_call: TRBJ1-5
cdr3_nt: TGTGCCAGCAGTTTACAGGGAAATCAGCCCCAGCATTTT
cdr3_aa: CASSLQGNQPQHF

clone_size: .
v_call: TRBV14
d_call: TRBD2
cdr3_length: 15
j_call: TRBJ2-3
cdr3_nt: TGTGCCAGCAGCCCGGGGCGGGGGAGCACAGATACGCAGTATTTT
cdr3_aa: CASSPGRGSTDTQYF

clone_size: .
v_call: TRBV6-2/TRBV6-3
d_call: .
cdr3_length: 16
j_call: TRBJ1-3
cdr3_nt: TGTGCCAGCAGCCAGAACAGGGCTAGCTCTGGAAACACCATATATTTT
cdr3_aa: CASSQNRASSGNTIYF

clone_size: once
v_call: TRBV6-5
d_call: .
cdr3_length: 13
j_call: TRBJ1-5
cdr3_nt: TGTGCCAGCGATGGAGATAGCAATCAGCCCCAGCATTTT
cdr3_aa: CASDGDSNQPQHF

clone_size: .
v_call: TRBV11-2
d_call: TRBD1
cdr3_length: 13
j_call: TRBJ2-7
cdr3_nt: TGTGCCAGCAGCCTTGGGGACAGGGGCGAGCAGTACTTC
cdr3_aa: CASSLGDRGEQYF

clone_size: .
v_call: TRBV6-1
d_call: .
cdr3_length: 11
j_call: TRBJ2-7
cdr3_nt: TGTGCCAGCAGTGAAGCGTACGAGCAGTACTTC
cdr3_aa: CASSEAYEQYF

clone_size: .
v_call: TRBV10-3
d_call: TRBD1
cdr3_length: 13
j_call: TRBJ2-7
cdr3_nt: TGTGCCATCAAGGGGACAGGGTACGACGAGCAGTACTTC
cdr3_aa: CAIKGTGYDEQYF

clone_size: .
v_call: TRBV6-2/TRBV6-3
d_call: .
cdr3_length: 15
j_call: TRBJ1-4
cdr3_nt: TGTGCCAGCAGTACCGCCGGGACAATAAATGAAAAACTGTTTTTT
cdr3_aa: CASSTAGTINEKLFF

clone_size: .
v_call: TRBV30
d_call: .
cdr3_length: 15
j_call: TRBJ2-7
cdr3_nt: TGTGCCTGGAGTGTAATACCGCACCGTACCTACGAGCAGTACTTC
cdr3_aa: CAWSVIPHRTYEQYF

clone_size: .
v_call: TRBV30
d_call: .
cdr3_length: 13
j_call: TRBJ1-1
cdr3_nt: TGTGCCTGGATGGCTTATCGGAACACTGAAGCTTTCTTT
cdr3_aa: CAWMAYRNTEAFF

clone_size: once
v_call: TRBV30
d_call: .
cdr3_length: 13
j_call: TRBJ2-7
cdr3_nt: TGTGCCTGGAGTCCCTCCGTTGGCTACGAGCAGTACTTC
cdr3_aa: CAWSPSVGYEQYF

clone_size: .
v_call: TRBV7-2
d_call: TRBD2
cdr3_length: 14
j_call: TRBJ2-3
cdr3_nt: TGTGCCAGCAGCTTAAGGGACTATTGGGATACGCAGTATTTT
cdr3_aa: CASSLRDYWDTQYF

clone_size: .
v_call: TRBV2
d_call: TRBD1
cdr3_length: 16
j_call: TRBJ1-2
cdr3_nt: TGTGCCAGCAGTGAGAAGGGGACAGGGGGGAGGAATGGCTACACCTTC
cdr3_aa: CASSEKGTGGRNGYTF

clone_size: once
v_call: TRBV5-1
d_call: .
cdr3_length: 16
j_call: TRBJ1-4
cdr3_nt: TGCGCCAGCAGCTTGGAGACAAGTCTGGCTAATGAAAAACTGTTTTTT
cdr3_aa: CASSLETSLANEKLFF

clone_size: .
v_call: TRBV29-1
d_call: TRBD1
cdr3_length: 15
j_call: TRBJ2-2
cdr3_nt: TGCAGCGTCGTACAGGGGGCTGCGGGCACCGGGGAGCTGTTTTTT
cdr3_aa: CSVVQGAAGTGELFF

clone_size: .
v_call: TRBV10-3
d_call: .
cdr3_length: 15
j_call: TRBJ1-2
cdr3_nt: TGTGCCATCAGTGAGTACGAGGAAACTAACTATGGCTACACCTTC
cdr3_aa: CAISEYEETNYGYTF

clone_size: .
v_call: TRBV30
d_call: .
cdr3_length: 15
j_call: TRBJ2-3
cdr3_nt: TGTGCCTGCCCCCCGACGGAGGGTAGCACAGATACGCAGTATTTT
cdr3_aa: CACPPTEGSTDTQYF

clone_size: .
v_call: TRBV5-1
d_call: TRBD2
cdr3_length: 18
j_call: TRBJ2-3
cdr3_nt: TGCGCCAGCACCCCGGTCTCGGGACTAGTAGGGCGGACAGATACGCAGTATTTT
cdr3_aa: CASTPVSGLVGRTDTQYF

clone_size: once
v_call: TRBV24-1
d_call: .
cdr3_length: 15
j_call: TRBJ1-5
cdr3_nt: TGTGCCACCAGTGCGTCAGGGGTAGGCAATCAGCCCCAGCATTTT
cdr3_aa: CATSASGVGNQPQHF

clone_size: .
v_call: TRBV2
d_call: TRBD1
cdr3_length: 15
j_call: TRBJ1-6
cdr3_nt: TGTGCCAGCTACAGTCCCGGGACAGTGAATTCACCCCTCCACTTT
cdr3_aa: CASYSPGTVNSPLHF

clone_size: .
v_call: TRBV24-1
d_call: .
cdr3_length: 16
j_call: TRBJ2-6
cdr3_nt: TGTGCCACCAGTGCTGTGGGACCCTCTGGGGCCAACGTCCTGACTTTC
cdr3_aa: CATSAVGPSGANVLTF

clone_size: .
v_call: TRBV5-1
d_call: .
cdr3_length: 14
j_call: TRBJ1-1
cdr3_nt: TGCGCCAGCAGCTTGGGGGGGGGCAGGGATGAAGCTTTCTTT
cdr3_aa: CASSLGGGRDEAFF

clone_size: .
v_call: TRBV7-2
d_call: .
cdr3_length: 14
j_call: TRBJ2-3
cdr3_nt: TGTGCCAGCAGCTTAGGAGCAGGGCTCGATACGCAGTATTTT
cdr3_aa: CASSLGAGLDTQYF

clone_size: .
v_call: TRBV5-1
d_call: .
cdr3_length: 15
j_call: TRBJ2-2
cdr3_nt: TGCGCCAGCAGCTTGGGTCAGTCGGGGACCGGGGAGCTGTTTTTT
cdr3_aa: CASSLGQSGTGELFF

clone_size: .
v_call: TRBV19
d_call: TRBD1
cdr3_length: 15
j_call: TRBJ1-1
cdr3_nt: TGTGCCAGTAGTTTACAGGGGGTATTGTACACTGAAGCTTTCTTT
cdr3_aa: CASSLQGVLYTEAFF

clone_size: .
v_call: TRBV5-1
d_call: .
cdr3_length: 14
j_call: TRBJ1-2
cdr3_nt: TGCGCCAGCAGCTTGGGACAGGAGGCTGGTGGCTACACCTTC
cdr3_aa: CASSLGQEAGGYTF

clone_size: .
v_call: TRBV19
d_call: TRBD1
cdr3_length: 14
j_call: TRBJ2-7
cdr3_nt: TGTGCCAGTAGGGACCGGACAGGGGCTCGCGAGCAGTACTTC
cdr3_aa: CASRDRTGAREQYF

clone_size: .
v_call: TRBV7-8
d_call: TRBD2
cdr3_length: 14
j_call: TRBJ2-5
cdr3_nt: TGTGCCAGCAGTATATCGGGGGGCCAAGAGACCCAGTACTTC
cdr3_aa: CASSISGGQETQYF

clone_size: .
v_call: TRBV27
d_call: .
cdr3_length: 13
j_call: TRBJ2-1
cdr3_nt: TGTGCCAGCAGTCTACCCCCCTACAATGAGCAGTTCTTC
cdr3_aa: CASSLPPYNEQFF

clone_size: .
v_call: TRBV6-1
d_call: TRBD1
cdr3_length: 15
j_call: TRBJ1-6
cdr3_nt: TGTGCCAGCAGTGAAATGACTGGGACAGGCGTATCCCTCCACTTT
cdr3_aa: CASSEMTGTGVSLHF

clone_size: .
v_call: TRBV6-5
d_call: TRBD1
cdr3_length: 15
j_call: TRBJ2-1
cdr3_nt: TGTGCCAGCACCGAGGGGGCAGCACAATACAATGAGCAGTTCTTC
cdr3_aa: CASTEGAAQYNEQFF

clone_size: .
v_call: TRBV5-4
d_call: .
cdr3_length: 13
j_call: TRBJ2-7
cdr3_nt: TGTGCCAGCAGCAGTCCCATAGGTCGAGAGCAGTACTTC
cdr3_aa: CASSSPIGREQYF

clone_size: .
v_call: TRBV21-1
d_call: .
cdr3_length: 19
j_call: TRBJ2-5
cdr3_nt: TGTGCCAGCAGCAAAGGGAGGGCTAGCGGGGGGGCGGTGGAAGAGACCCAGTACTTC
cdr3_aa: CASSKGRASGGAVEETQYF